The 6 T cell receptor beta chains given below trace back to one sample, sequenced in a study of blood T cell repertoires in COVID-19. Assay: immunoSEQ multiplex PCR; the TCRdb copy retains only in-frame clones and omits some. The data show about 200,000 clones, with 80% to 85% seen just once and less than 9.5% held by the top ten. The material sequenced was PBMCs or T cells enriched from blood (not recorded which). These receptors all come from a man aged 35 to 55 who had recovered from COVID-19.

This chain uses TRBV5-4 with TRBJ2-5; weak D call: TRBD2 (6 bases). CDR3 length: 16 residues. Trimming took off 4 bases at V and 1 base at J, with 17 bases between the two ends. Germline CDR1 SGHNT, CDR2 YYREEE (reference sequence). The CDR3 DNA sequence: TGTGCCAGCAGCCCGCGAGGTAGCGGAGTCCAAGAGACCCAGTACTTC. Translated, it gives CASSPRGSGVQETQYF.

CDR3 sequence reads: CSASDRSNQPQHF. As DNA, the CDR3 is TGCAGTGCTAGTGACAGGAGCAATCAGCCCCAGCATTTT. The J gene is TRBJ1-5, the V gene TRBV20-1, with a weak D call TRBD1 (6 bases). V lost 3 bases and J lost 1, with 7 bases in between. Germline-derived CDR1 and CDR2 are DFQATT and SNEGSKA (reference sequence). This CDR3 is built from 13 residues.

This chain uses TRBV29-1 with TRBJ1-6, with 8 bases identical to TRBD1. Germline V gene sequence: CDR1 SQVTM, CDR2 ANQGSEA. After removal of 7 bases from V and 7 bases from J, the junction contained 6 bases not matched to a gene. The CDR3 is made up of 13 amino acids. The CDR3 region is CSAVTGENSPLHF. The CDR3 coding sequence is TGCAGCGCCGTGACAGGGGAAAATTCACCCCTCCACTTT.

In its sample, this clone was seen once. The CDR3 region is CASSSGQGFSYGYTF. In DNA form, the CDR3 reads TGCGCCAGCAGTTCGGGACAGGGTTTCTCCTATGGCTACACCTTC. This chain connects TRBV10-1 to TRBJ1-2, with 9 bases identical to TRBD1. The length of the CDR3 is 15 residues. Trimming cost V 5 bases and J 4 bases; bases outside gene matches: 8. The germline V gene has CDR1 WNHNN and CDR2 SYGVQD (reference sequence).

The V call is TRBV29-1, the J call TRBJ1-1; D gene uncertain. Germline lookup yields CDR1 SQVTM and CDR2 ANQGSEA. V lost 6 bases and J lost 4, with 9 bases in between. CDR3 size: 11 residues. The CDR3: CSVLYGTEAFF. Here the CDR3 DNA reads TGCAGCGTACTATATGGCACTGAAGCTTTCTTT.

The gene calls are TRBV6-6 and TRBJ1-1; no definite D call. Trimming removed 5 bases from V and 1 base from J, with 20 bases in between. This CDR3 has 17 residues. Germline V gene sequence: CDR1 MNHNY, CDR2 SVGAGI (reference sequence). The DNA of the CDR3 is TGTGCCAGCAGTCAGCTTGACATGGCCTTAAAGAACACTGAAGCTTTCTTT. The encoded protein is CASSQLDMALKNTEAFF.